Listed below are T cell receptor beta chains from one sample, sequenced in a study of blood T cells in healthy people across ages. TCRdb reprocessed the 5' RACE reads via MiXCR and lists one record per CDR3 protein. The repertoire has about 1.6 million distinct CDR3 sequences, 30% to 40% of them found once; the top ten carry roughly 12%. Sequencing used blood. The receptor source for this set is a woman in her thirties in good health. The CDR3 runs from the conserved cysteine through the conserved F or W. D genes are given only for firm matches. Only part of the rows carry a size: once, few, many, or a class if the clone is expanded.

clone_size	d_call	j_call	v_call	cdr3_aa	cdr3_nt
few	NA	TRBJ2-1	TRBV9	CTSSSTSTEQFF	TGTACCAGCAGCTCCACGTCTACTGAGCAGTTCTTC
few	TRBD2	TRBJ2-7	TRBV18	CASSLTSVISYEQYF	TGTGCCAGCTCTCTTACTAGCGTCATCTCCTACGAGCAGTACTTC
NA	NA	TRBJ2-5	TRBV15	CATSREPGQKETQYF	TGTGCCACCAGCAGAGAACCAGGACAGAAAGAGACCCAGTACTTC
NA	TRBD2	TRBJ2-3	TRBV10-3	CAISDSAGRASVTQYF	TGTGCCATCAGCGACAGTGCGGGGAGGGCCTCCGTTACGCAGTATTTT
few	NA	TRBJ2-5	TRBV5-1	CASGPQGNQETQYF	TGCGCCAGCGGACCTCAGGGTAACCAAGAGACCCAGTACTTC
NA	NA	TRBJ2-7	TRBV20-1	CSAPKVPVRGEQYF	TGCAGTGCCCCGAAAGTACCCGTGCGAGGCGAGCAGTACTTC
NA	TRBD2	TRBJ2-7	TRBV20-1	CSATASGTYEQYF	TGCAGTGCTACGGCTAGCGGGACTTACGAGCAGTACTTC
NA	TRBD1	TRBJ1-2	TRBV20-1	CSASGTGGLIGQGYTF	TGCAGTGCTAGCGGGACAGGGGGCCTCATCGGTCAAGGCTACACCTTC
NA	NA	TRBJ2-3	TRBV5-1	CASSLLPRDSSTDTQYF	TGCGCCAGCAGCTTACTTCCCCGGGACTCGAGCACAGATACGCAGTATTTT
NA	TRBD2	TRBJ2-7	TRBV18	CASSRDLAGGPNEQYF	TGTGCCAGCTCACGCGATCTAGCGGGAGGGCCTAACGAGCAGTACTTC
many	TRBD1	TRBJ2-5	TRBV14	CASSQGTGGSETQYF	TGTGCCAGCAGCCAAGGGACAGGGGGCTCGGAGACCCAGTACTTC
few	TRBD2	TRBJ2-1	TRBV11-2	CASSLGWTSGGSSANEQFF	TGTGCCAGCAGCTTAGGGTGGACTAGCGGGGGTTCATCGGCCAATGAGCAGTTCTTC
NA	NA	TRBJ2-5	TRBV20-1	CSARDPWEETQYF	TGCAGTGCTAGAGATCCGTGGGAAGAGACCCAGTACTTC
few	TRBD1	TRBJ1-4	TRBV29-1	CSVGQGVGKLFF	TGCAGCGTTGGACAGGGCGTCGGAAAACTGTTTTTT
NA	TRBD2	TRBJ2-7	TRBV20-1	CSARYNGTSRITITSSYEQYF	TGCAGTGCTAGATACAACGGGACTAGCAGGATAACTATAACGAGCTCCTACGAGCAGTACTTC
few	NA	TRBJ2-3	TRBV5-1	CASRGRSSTDTQYF	TGCGCCAGCAGGGGTCGGTCTAGCACAGATACGCAGTATTTT
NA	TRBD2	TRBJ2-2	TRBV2	CASKILAANTGELFF	TGTGCCAGCAAGATACTAGCGGCGAACACCGGGGAGCTGTTTTTT
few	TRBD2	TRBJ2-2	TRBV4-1	CASSLTSGGGTGELFF	TGCGCCAGCAGCCTGACTAGCGGAGGGGGGACCGGGGAGCTGTTTTTT
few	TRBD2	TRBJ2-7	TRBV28	CASSLSTGTSEYYEQYF	TGTGCCAGCAGTTTATCGACCGGGACTAGCGAGTACTACGAGCAGTACTTC
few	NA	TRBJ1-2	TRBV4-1	CASSQDPNSSGYTF	TGCGCCAGCAGCCAAGATCCGAACAGTTCTGGCTACACCTTC
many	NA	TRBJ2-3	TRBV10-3	CAISPGGSTDTQYF	TGTGCCATCAGCCCAGGTGGGAGCACAGATACGCAGTATTTT
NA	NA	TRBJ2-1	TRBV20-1	CSARAWDWISNGQFF	TGCAGTGCTAGAGCTTGGGACTGGATATCTAATGGGCAGTTCTTC
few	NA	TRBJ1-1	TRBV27	CASSQKGGTEAFF	TGTGCCAGCAGTCAAAAGGGGGGGACTGAAGCTTTCTTT
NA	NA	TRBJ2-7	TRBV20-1	CSARDLRANYEQYF	TGCAGTGCTAGAGATCTCCGGGCAAACTACGAGCAGTACTTC
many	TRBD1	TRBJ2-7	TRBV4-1	CASSQTGATYEQYF	TGCGCCAGCAGCCAGACAGGGGCGACCTACGAGCAGTACTTC
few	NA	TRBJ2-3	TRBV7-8	CASSFQGRKDTQYF	TGTGCCAGCAGCTTTCAGGGCAGAAAAGATACGCAGTATTTT
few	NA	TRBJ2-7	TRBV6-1	CASSTRNLDEQYF	TGTGCCAGCAGCACCAGAAATTTAGACGAGCAGTACTTC
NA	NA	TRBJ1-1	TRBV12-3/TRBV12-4	CASSRVQGGTEAFF	TGTGCCAGCAGCCGGGTACAGGGAGGCACTGAAGCTTTCTTT
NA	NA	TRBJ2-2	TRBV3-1	CASSQRGFRSGELFF	TGTGCCAGCAGCCAACGGGGGTTTAGGAGCGGGGAGCTGTTTTTT
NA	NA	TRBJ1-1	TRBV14	CASSQASSRLNTEAFF	TGTGCCAGCAGCCAGGCGTCGAGCAGGTTGAACACTGAAGCTTTCTTT
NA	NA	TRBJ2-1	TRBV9	CASSVEAGALVSYNEQFF	TGTGCCAGCAGCGTAGAGGCGGGGGCCCTCGTCTCCTACAATGAGCAGTTCTTC
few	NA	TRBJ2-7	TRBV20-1	CSAMSGRSSYEQYF	TGCAGTGCTATGAGCGGCAGGAGCTCCTACGAGCAGTACTTC
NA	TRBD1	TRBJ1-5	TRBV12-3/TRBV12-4	CASSLDLTGQGNQPQHF	TGTGCCAGCAGTTTAGATCTTACGGGACAGGGAAATCAGCCCCAGCATTTT
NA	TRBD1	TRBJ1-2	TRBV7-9	CASSSFRDRVVYGYTF	TGTGCCAGCAGTTCTTTCCGGGACAGGGTAGTCTATGGCTACACCTTC
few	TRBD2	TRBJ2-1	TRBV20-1	CSAFSGASYNEQFF	TGCAGTGCCTTTAGCGGGGCTTCCTACAATGAGCAGTTCTTC
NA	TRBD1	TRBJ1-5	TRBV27	CASSLRGIGGQANQPQHF	TGTGCCAGCAGTCTACGAGGGATCGGAGGACAGGCCAATCAGCCCCAGCATTTT
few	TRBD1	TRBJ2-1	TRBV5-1	CASSLAGTDTYNEQFF	TGCGCCAGCAGCTTGGCTGGGACAGATACCTACAATGAGCAGTTCTTC
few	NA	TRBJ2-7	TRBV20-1	CSAPDLAPYEQYF	TGCAGTGCCCCCGACTTGGCCCCCTACGAGCAGTACTTC
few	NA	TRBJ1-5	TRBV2	CASSPTISQPQHF	TGTGCCAGCAGCCCGACGATTTCGCAGCCCCAGCATTTT
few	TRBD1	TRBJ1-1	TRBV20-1	CSAPRQGNTEAFF	TGCAGTGCCCCCAGACAGGGGAACACTGAAGCTTTCTTT
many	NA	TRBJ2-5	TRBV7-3	CASSFGVGETQYF	TGTGCCAGCAGCTTCGGGGTGGGGGAGACCCAGTACTTC
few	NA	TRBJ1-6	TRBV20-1	CSARPQGGSPLHF	TGCAGTGCTAGACCTCAGGGAGGCTCACCCCTCCACTTT
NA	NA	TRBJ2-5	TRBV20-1	CSARDLGDQETQYF	TGCAGTGCTAGAGATCTTGGGGACCAAGAGACCCAGTACTTC
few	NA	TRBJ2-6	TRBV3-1	CASSQDSRSGANVLTF	TGTGCCAGCAGCCAAGATTCGAGGTCTGGGGCCAACGTCCTGACTTTC
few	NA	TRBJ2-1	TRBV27	CASSSHIAGPNYNEQFF	TGTGCCAGCAGCTCTCACATCGCGGGACCGAACTACAATGAGCAGTTCTTC
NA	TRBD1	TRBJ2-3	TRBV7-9	CASSFDSRDRGLGDTQYF	TGTGCCAGCAGCTTCGACTCCCGGGACAGGGGGCTTGGAGATACGCAGTATTTT
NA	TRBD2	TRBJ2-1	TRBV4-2	CASSQDRGTRGALPKLLGYNEQFF	TGTGCCAGCAGCCAAGATCGAGGGACTAGAGGGGCCCTTCCAAAGCTCCTAGGATACAATGAGCAGTTCTTC